A single T cell receptor beta chain is shown here with its context. Clinical history as reported by participants underpinned cohort assignment. Two negative PCRs, clearance, or symptom resolution were required of recovered Cohort 3 donors. This entry comes from a study of blood T cell repertoires in COVID-19. Background on the study: The study drew acute and convalescent COVID-19 samples from the United States, Italy and Spain.

CDR3 size: 16 residues. V lost 0 bases and J lost 1, with 13 bases in between. Germline-derived CDR1 and CDR2 are MNHEY and SVGAGI. As handled by the study authors: By means of reference gene primer amplification, nucleated cell counts were estimated. Method: immunoSEQ multiplex PCR; TCRdb's copy keeps in-frame clones and lacks some. V and J calls and clone size are those listed in that table; D and trimming were worked out from the DNA. The data show a few hundred thousand clones, around 87% seen once. The TCR sequence derives from a man younger than 40 who had recovered from COVID-19. The genes are TRBV6-5 and TRBJ2-7, with D tentatively TRBD2 (5 bases). The sample taken for sequencing was PBMCs or T cells enriched from blood (not recorded which). The CDR3 is CASSYSFSVESYEQYF. DNA for the CDR3: TGTGCCAGCAGTTACTCGTTTAGCGTAGAATCCTACGAGCAGTACTTC.